Listed below are T cell receptor beta chains from one sample, sequenced in a study of T-cell reconstitution after alpha-beta-depleted transplantation in children. Via MiXCR, TCRdb re-called the PCR reads, giving one row per CDR3 protein. The sample has hundreds of thousands of distinct CDR3 sequences, about 12% seen once; the top ten hold around 0.76%. This specimen consisted of PBMCs, obtained before TCRalphabeta/CD19-depleted stem cell transplant. The receptor set was obtained from a girl aged 2-10 years with congenital amegakaryocytic thrombocytopenia, due to receive a stem cell transplant. The CDR3 runs from the conserved cysteine through the conserved F or W. Each record gives: V gene, CDR3 length, clone size, D gene, J gene, CDR3 protein, CDR3 DNA. The D gene is left open where the match is weak. Not every row has a clone size; where given, it reads once, few, many or a size class.

TRBV20-1,15,NA,TRBD2,TRBJ2-7,CSARDLAAGPYEQYF,TGCAGTGCTAGAGATCTAGCGGCGGGGCCCTACGAGCAGTACTTC
TRBV6-4,13,many,NA,TRBJ1-1,CASRAQGYTEAFF,TGTGCCAGCAGAGCTCAGGGGTACACTGAAGCTTTCTTT
TRBV20-1,12,many,NA,TRBJ2-2,CSARRYTGELFF,TGCAGTGCTAGACGGTACACCGGGGAGCTGTTTTTT
TRBV20-1,16,many,TRBD1,TRBJ1-5,CSAYRDRGDLTQPQHF,TGCAGTGCTTACCGGGACAGGGGTGATCTGACTCAGCCCCAGCATTTT
TRBV29-1,12,few,TRBD1,TRBJ2-5,CSITARGETQYF,TGCAGCATCACCGCCAGGGGGGAGACCCAGTACTTC
TRBV5-6,16,few,TRBD2,TRBJ2-2,CASSLDTASGTGELFF,TGTGCCAGCAGCTTGGATACGGCTAGCGGCACCGGGGAGCTGTTTTTT
TRBV29-1,13,few,TRBD1,TRBJ1-1,CSGKTGSGTEAFF,TGCAGCGGAAAGACAGGGTCGGGCACTGAAGCTTTCTTT
TRBV10-2,14,NA,NA,TRBJ2-3,CASKRGLGTDTQYF,TGCGCCAGCAAGAGGGGTCTTGGCACAGATACGCAGTATTTT
TRBV3-1,14,few,TRBD2,TRBJ2-3,CASSHLAGADTQYF,TGTGCCAGCAGCCACCTAGCGGGAGCAGATACGCAGTATTTT
TRBV18,14,NA,NA,TRBJ1-1,CASSPSQGRVIAFF,TGTGCCAGCTCACCATCTCAGGGCCGCGTCATAGCTTTCTTT
TRBV5-1,15,NA,TRBD1,TRBJ1-5,CASSLTGTGFQPQHF,TGCGCCAGCAGCCTCACCGGGACAGGTTTCCAGCCCCAGCATTTT
TRBV5-1,16,NA,TRBD2,TRBJ2-1,CASGFPPGLAANEQFF,TGCGCCAGCGGCTTTCCGCCGGGACTAGCGGCCAATGAGCAGTTCTTC
TRBV3-1,13,many,NA,TRBJ2-3,CASSQDRADTQYF,TGTGCCAGCAGCCAAGATCGTGCAGATACGCAGTATTTT
TRBV5-1,13,many,NA,TRBJ2-7,CASSFPGTYEQYF,TGCGCCAGCAGCTTCCCAGGAACCTACGAGCAGTACTTC
TRBV5-1,19,many,NA,TRBJ2-3,CASSLEPFSGGTSTDTQYF,TGCGCCAGCAGCTTGGAACCATTCTCCGGCGGGACTAGCACAGATACGCAGTATTTT
TRBV7-6,15,NA,NA,TRBJ2-3,CASSLVWGEIDTQYF,TGTGCCAGCAGCTTAGTCTGGGGGGAGATTGATACGCAGTATTTT
TRBV27,13,many,NA,TRBJ2-7,CASARMTSYEQYF,TGTGCCAGCGCCCGAATGACGTCCTACGAGCAGTACTTC
TRBV5-1,13,many,TRBD1,TRBJ1-1,CASKQGVNTEAFF,TGCGCCAGCAAACAGGGGGTGAACACTGAAGCTTTCTTT
TRBV5-6,17,NA,TRBD2,TRBJ2-3,CASSLEGGASGTPTQYF,TGTGCCAGCAGCTTGGAGGGAGGGGCTAGCGGGACACCTACGCAGTATTTT
TRBV6-1,15,many,NA,TRBJ1-1,CASNPLPGKRTEAFF,TGTGCCAGCAACCCACTCCCGGGGAAGCGCACTGAAGCTTTCTTT
TRBV19,15,NA,NA,TRBJ1-5,CASSIARGSNQPQHF,TGTGCCAGTAGTATCGCCAGGGGATCCAATCAGCCCCAGCATTTT
TRBV9,14,many,TRBD1,TRBJ2-5,CASSVDRGLETQYF,TGTGCCAGCAGCGTCGACAGGGGGCTTGAGACCCAGTACTTC
TRBV10-3,19,many,NA,TRBJ2-1,CAIDIRSPSPSRSYNEQFF,TGTGCCATCGATATCAGGTCTCCTTCCCCCTCTAGGTCCTACAATGAGCAGTTCTTC
TRBV15,16,NA,TRBD2,TRBJ2-7,CATSRGGLAVSYEQYF,TGTGCCACCAGCAGAGGGGGACTAGCGGTATCCTACGAGCAGTACTTC
TRBV6-1,16,NA,TRBD1,TRBJ1-5,CASSFGTGTSHQPQHF,TGTGCCAGCAGCTTTGGGACAGGAACGTCGCATCAGCCCCAGCATTTT
TRBV4-1,12,NA,NA,TRBJ2-7,CASSQDSSGQYF,TGCGCCAGCAGCCAAGACAGCTCCGGGCAGTACTTC
TRBV9,13,few,NA,TRBJ2-1,CASSHLGNNEQFF,TGTGCCAGCAGCCACCTGGGGAACAATGAGCAGTTCTTC
TRBV7-9,15,many,NA,TRBJ2-5,CASSFTLRGQETQYF,TGTGCCAGCAGCTTTACCCTGAGGGGCCAAGAGACCCAGTACTTC
TRBV29-1,16,few,TRBD2,TRBJ2-3,CSVAMVVAGNTDTQYF,TGCAGCGTCGCGATGGTGGTAGCGGGGAACACAGATACGCAGTATTTT
TRBV12-5,13,many,NA,TRBJ1-1,CASGSGWETEAFF,TGTGCTAGTGGTTCAGGGTGGGAGACTGAAGCTTTCTTT
TRBV4-1,12,many,NA,TRBJ1-2,CASSLMVGGYTF,TGCGCCAGCAGCCTTATGGTGGGCGGCTACACCTTC
TRBV25-1,14,many,NA,TRBJ1-4,CASAVQGSIEKLFF,TGTGCCAGCGCCGTACAGGGCTCTATTGAAAAACTGTTTTTT
TRBV7-9,18,many,NA,TRBJ2-4,CASSPDHSLEGNKNIQYF,TGTGCCAGCAGCCCAGACCACTCCTTGGAGGGGAACAAAAACATTCAGTACTTC
TRBV4-2,14,NA,NA,TRBJ2-7,CASSPRRSNYEQYF,TGTGCCAGCAGTCCCAGAAGGTCTAACTACGAGCAGTACTTC
TRBV28,14,many,NA,TRBJ2-2,CASSLRLGGGELFF,TGTGCCAGCAGTTTACGGCTAGGCGGCGGGGAGCTGTTTTTT
TRBV5-1,16,few,NA,TRBJ2-1,CASSLAGGISYNEQFF,TGCGCCAGCAGCTTGGCCGGCGGGATCTCCTACAATGAGCAGTTCTTC
TRBV12-3/TRBV12-4,11,many,NA,TRBJ2-5,CASSFVETQYF,TGTGCCAGCAGTTTTGTCGAGACCCAGTACTTC
TRBV7-9,11,NA,NA,TRBJ2-1,CASSLDKEQFF,TGTGCCAGCAGCCTTGACAAGGAGCAGTTCTTC
TRBV5-1,14,many,NA,TRBJ1-1,CASSVIDSNTEAFF,TGCGCCAGCAGCGTCATTGACTCGAACACTGAAGCTTTCTTT
TRBV27,16,few,NA,TRBJ2-1,CASSKLGRGSYNEQFF,TGTGCCAGCAGTAAGCTTGGGAGGGGGTCCTACAATGAGCAGTTCTTC
TRBV7-2,16,NA,TRBD2,TRBJ2-5,CASSSGSGRFIETQYF,TGTGCCAGCAGCAGCGGTAGCGGGAGATTTATCGAGACCCAGTACTTC
TRBV5-1,14,few,NA,TRBJ2-7,CASSLDPNSYEQYF,TGCGCCAGCAGCTTGGATCCCAACTCCTACGAGCAGTACTTC
TRBV5-1,16,NA,NA,TRBJ2-2,CASSLASMSYAGELFF,TGCGCCAGCAGCTTGGCCAGCATGAGTTACGCCGGGGAGCTGTTTTTT
TRBV20-1,12,many,NA,TRBJ2-1,CSATRSVGEQFF,TGCAGTGCTACAAGATCAGTAGGGGAGCAGTTCTTC
TRBV5-1,15,NA,TRBD2,TRBJ2-5,CASSWTSGRQETQYF,TGCGCCAGCAGCTGGACTAGCGGGAGGCAAGAGACCCAGTACTTC